A selection of T cell receptor beta chains follows, all from one sample in a study of T-cell memory formation after mild COVID-19. TCRdb re-analysed the 5' RACE reads in MiXCR, keeping a single row per CDR3 protein. Of over 70,000 distinct CDR3 sequences in the sample, approximately 13% were seen once. Sequencing input: PBMCs or a T cell subset sorted from them (not recorded which). Receptors were obtained from an adult woman who had mild COVID-19 (a few samples of this study predate the infection). Cell type and time point are not known. Each CDR3 is given without its conserved first and last residue.

V	J	CDR3
TRBV14	TRBJ2-7	ASSQGRQLYEQY
TRBV11-3	TRBJ1-2	ASSLPQGAYGYT
TRBV4-1	TRBJ2-7	ASSLRQGEYEQY
TRBV20-1	TRBJ1-1	SAREVNRAGTEAF
TRBV19	TRBJ1-3	ASSIASGLSGNTIY
TRBV6-2/TRBV6-3	TRBJ2-6	ASSWDRGFPTGANVLT
TRBV20-1	TRBJ2-1	SARDRGLAEPLSYNEQF
TRBV15	TRBJ2-1	ATSRDPDQRTVSYNEQF
TRBV9	TRBJ2-3	ASSVPLSGGYTDTQY
TRBV29-1	TRBJ2-3	SVVADTQY
TRBV11-2	TRBJ2-3	ASSTHLDTQY
TRBV11-3	TRBJ2-4	ASSPRGKNIQY
TRBV24-1	TRBJ1-1	ATSVLGRQPNTEAF
TRBV19	TRBJ2-6	ASSIVSGANVLT
TRBV19	TRBJ2-3	ASSIARTSGSGTDTQY
TRBV12-3/TRBV12-4	TRBJ2-2	ASSLASTGGVTGELF
TRBV20-1	TRBJ2-7	SANGGEKGYEQY
TRBV4-1	TRBJ2-7	ASSRVGQGLDEQY
TRBV5-1	TRBJ2-7	ASSNRDNYEQY
TRBV11-2	TRBJ2-1	ASSLGDRENEQF
TRBV4-1	TRBJ2-3	ASSQAGVAGETDTQY
TRBV7-9	TRBJ2-7	ASRGTTGPHEQY
TRBV19	TRBJ2-1	ASNRQGGLNEQF
TRBV4-1	TRBJ2-7	ASSQERDGVYEQY
TRBV12-3/TRBV12-4	TRBJ2-1	ASIRGAGEYNEQF
TRBV29-1	TRBJ2-1	SVEGGTGGNEQF
TRBV7-2	TRBJ2-1	ASSLGFSGRYNEQF
TRBV9	TRBJ2-1	ASSVSLAGESYNEQF
TRBV20-1	TRBJ2-5	SASRPGYDGETQY
TRBV15	TRBJ2-7	ATSRVFALASEQY
TRBV19	TRBJ2-2	ATTQGAYGELF
TRBV4-2	TRBJ2-3	ASSQAFRNAGGPHLTDTQY
TRBV4-2	TRBJ2-5	ASSQEWAGPTGETQY
TRBV5-1	TRBJ2-1	ASSLSVAGGPSSYNEQF
TRBV24-1	TRBJ2-1	ATSDRTSYNEQF
TRBV18	TRBJ2-3	ASAQGSGDTQY
TRBV18	TRBJ2-3	ASSPPSSGGSTDTQY
TRBV3-1	TRBJ2-5	ASSQVRTSVETQY
TRBV5-8	TRBJ2-1	ASSLGQGTDEQF
TRBV6-2/TRBV6-3	TRBJ2-7	ASGPGGSSYEQY
TRBV29-1	TRBJ2-7	SVEDVVGGVNYEQY
TRBV20-1	TRBJ2-7	SASFLGGPYYEQY
TRBV3-1	TRBJ2-5	ASSQDGRGPYQETQY
TRBV7-6	TRBJ2-7	ASSFRDRPYEQY